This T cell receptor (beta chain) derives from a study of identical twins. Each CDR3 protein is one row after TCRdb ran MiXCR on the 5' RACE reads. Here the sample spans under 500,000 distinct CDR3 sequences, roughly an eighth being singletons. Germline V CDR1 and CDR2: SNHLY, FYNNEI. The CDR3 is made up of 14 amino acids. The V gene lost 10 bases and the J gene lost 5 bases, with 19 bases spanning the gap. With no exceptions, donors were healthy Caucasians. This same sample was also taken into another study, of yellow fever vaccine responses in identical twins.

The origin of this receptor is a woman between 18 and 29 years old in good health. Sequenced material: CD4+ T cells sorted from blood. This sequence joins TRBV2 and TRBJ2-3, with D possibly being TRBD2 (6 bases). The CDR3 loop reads CATRSEGYVDTQYF. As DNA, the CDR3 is TGTGCCACCAGATCGGAGGGCTACGTAGATACGCAGTATTTT.